This TCR beta chain originates from a study of T cell repertoires in cytomegalovirus infection. CDR1 and CDR2 from the germline V gene are SGHTA and FQGNSA. Trimming stripped 4 bases from V and 1 base from J, with 11 bases between. The CDR3 is made up of 14 amino acids. Using its own MiXCR run on the reads, TCRdb lists one record per CDR3 protein. The sample yields under 150,000 distinct CDR3 sequences, around 30% seen once. This clonotype occurred many times. Its antigen is unknown. This rearrangement joins TRBV7-2 to TRBJ2-7, with D unresolved. The source material was CD8+ T cells from cultured PBMCs, sampled from culture after CMV antigen stimulation. This TCR derives from a human donor in good health (CMV status not recorded). Some clones in this sample may be carry-over from other donors' samples. CDR3 sequence reads: CASSSDETSYEQYF. The DNA for the CDR3 is TGTGCCAGCAGCTCGGACGAAACTTCCTACGAGCAGTACTTC. The whole variable domain, filled in from reference TRBV7-2 and TRBJ2-7, reads GAGVSQSPSNKVTEKGKDVELRCDPISGHTALYWYRQSLGQGLEFLIYFQGNSAPDKSGLPSDRFSAERTGGSVSTLTIQRTQQEDSAVYLCASSSDETSYEQYFGPGTRLTVT.